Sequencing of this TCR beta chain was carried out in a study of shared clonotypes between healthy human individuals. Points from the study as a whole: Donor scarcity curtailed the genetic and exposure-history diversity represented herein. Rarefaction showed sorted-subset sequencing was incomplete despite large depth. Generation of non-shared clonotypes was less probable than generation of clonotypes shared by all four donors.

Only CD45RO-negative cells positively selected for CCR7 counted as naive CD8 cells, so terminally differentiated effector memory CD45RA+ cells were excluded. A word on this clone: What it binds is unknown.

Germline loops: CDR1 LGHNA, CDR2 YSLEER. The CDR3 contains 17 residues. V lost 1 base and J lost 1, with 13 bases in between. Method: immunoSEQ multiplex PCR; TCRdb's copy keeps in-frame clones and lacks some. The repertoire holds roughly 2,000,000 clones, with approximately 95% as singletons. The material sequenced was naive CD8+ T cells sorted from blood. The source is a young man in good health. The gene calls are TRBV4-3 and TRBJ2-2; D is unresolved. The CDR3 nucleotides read TGCGCCAGCAGCCAAGGTTTTCAGACCTTGAACACCGGGGAGCTGTTTTTT. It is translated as CASSQGFQTLNTGELFF.